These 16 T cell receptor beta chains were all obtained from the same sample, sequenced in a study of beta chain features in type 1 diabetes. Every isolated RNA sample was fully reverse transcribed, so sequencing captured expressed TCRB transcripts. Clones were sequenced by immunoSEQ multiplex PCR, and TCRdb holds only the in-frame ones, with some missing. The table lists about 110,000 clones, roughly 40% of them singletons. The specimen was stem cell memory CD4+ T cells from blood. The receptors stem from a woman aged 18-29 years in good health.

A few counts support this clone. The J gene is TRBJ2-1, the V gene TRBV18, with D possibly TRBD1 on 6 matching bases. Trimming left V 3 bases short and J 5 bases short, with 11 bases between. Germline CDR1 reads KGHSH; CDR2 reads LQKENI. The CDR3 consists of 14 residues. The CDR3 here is CASSPQAGDNEQFF. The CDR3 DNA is TGTGCCAGCTCACCTCAGGCAGGGGACAATGAGCAGTTCTTC.

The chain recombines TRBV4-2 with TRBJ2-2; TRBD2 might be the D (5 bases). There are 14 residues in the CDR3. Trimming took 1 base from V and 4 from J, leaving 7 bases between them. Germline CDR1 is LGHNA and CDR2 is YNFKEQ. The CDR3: CASSQGGVTGELFF. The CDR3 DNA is TGTGCCAGCAGCCAAGGGGGAGTCACCGGGGAGCTGTTTTTT.

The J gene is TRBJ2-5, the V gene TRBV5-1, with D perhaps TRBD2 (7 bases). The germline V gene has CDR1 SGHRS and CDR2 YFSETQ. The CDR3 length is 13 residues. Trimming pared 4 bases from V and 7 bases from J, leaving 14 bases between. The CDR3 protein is CASSPERGGTQYF. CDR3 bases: TGCGCCAGCAGCCCAGAAAGGGGGGGGACCCAGTACTTC. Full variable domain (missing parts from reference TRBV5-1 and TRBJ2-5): KAGVTQTPRYLIKTRGQQVTLSCSPISGHRSVSWYQQTPGQGLQFLFEYFSETQRNKGNFPGRFSGRQFSNSRSEMNVSTLELGDSALYLCASSPERGGTQYFGPGTRLLVL.

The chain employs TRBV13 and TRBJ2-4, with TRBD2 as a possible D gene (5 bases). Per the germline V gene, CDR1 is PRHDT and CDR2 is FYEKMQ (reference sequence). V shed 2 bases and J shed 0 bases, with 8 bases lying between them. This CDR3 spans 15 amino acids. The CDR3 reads CASSLTRIAKNIQYF. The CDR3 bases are TGTGCCAGCAGCTTAACTAGGATAGCCAAAAACATTCAGTACTTC.

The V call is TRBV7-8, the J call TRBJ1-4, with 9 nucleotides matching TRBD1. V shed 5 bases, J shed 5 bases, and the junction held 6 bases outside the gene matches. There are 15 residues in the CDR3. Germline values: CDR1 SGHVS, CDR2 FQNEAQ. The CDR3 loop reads CASSPPGTGNEKLFF. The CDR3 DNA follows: TGTGCCAGCAGCCCCCCGGGGACAGGGAATGAAAAACTGTTTTTT. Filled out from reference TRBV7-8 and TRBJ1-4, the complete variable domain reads GAGVSQSPRYKVAKRGQDVALRCDPISGHVSLFWYQQALGQGPEFLTYFQNEAQLDKSGLPSDRFFAERPEGSVSTLKIQRTQQEDSAVYLCASSPPGTGNEKLFFGSGTQLSVL.

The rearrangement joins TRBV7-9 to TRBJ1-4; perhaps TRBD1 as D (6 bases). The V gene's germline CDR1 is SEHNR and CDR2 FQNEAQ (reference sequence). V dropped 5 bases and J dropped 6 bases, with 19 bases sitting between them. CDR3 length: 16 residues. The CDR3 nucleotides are TGTGCCAGCAGCCCTACCGGACAGATGCCGGATGAAAAACTGTTTTTT. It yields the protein CASSPTGQMPDEKLFF.

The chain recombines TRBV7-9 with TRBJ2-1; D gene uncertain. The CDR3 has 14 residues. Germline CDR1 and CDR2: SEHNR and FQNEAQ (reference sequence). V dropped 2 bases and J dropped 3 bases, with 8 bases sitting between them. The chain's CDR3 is CASSLLADYNEQFF. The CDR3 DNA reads TGTGCCAGCAGCTTATTGGCCGACTACAATGAGCAGTTCTTC.

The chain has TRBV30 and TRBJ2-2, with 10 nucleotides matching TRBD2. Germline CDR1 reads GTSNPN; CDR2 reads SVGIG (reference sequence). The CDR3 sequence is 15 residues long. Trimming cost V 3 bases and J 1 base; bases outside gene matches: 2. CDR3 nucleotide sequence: TGTGCCTGGAGCCGGACTAGCGGGAACACCGGGGAGCTGTTTTTT. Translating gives CAWSRTSGNTGELFF.

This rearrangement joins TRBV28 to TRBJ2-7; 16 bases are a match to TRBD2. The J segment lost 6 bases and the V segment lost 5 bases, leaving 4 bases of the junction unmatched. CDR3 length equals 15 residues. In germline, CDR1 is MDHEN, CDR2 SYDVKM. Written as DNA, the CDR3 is TGTGCCAGCAGTCCGGGACTAGCGGGAGGGCCCGAGCAGTACTTC. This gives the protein CASSPGLAGGPEQYF.

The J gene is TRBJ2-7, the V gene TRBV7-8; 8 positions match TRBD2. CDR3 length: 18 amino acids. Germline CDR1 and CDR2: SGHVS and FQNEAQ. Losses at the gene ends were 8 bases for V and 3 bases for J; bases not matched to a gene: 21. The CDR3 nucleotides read TGTGCCAGCGGGACCCGGGGGACTAGGAGCGGGATTTTCTACGAGCAGTACTTC. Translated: CASGTRGTRSGIFYEQYF. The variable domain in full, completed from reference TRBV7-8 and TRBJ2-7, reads GAGVSQSPRYKVAKRGQDVALRCDPISGHVSLFWYQQALGQGPEFLTYFQNEAQLDKSGLPSDRFFAERPEGSVSTLKIQRTQQEDSAVYLCASGTRGTRSGIFYEQYFGPGTRLTVT.

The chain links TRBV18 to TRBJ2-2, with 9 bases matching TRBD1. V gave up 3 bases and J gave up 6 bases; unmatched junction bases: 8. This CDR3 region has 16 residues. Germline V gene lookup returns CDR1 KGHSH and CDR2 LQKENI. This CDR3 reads CASSPHSRDRAGELFF. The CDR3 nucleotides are TGTGCCAGCTCACCTCACTCCCGGGACAGGGCCGGGGAGCTGTTTTTT.

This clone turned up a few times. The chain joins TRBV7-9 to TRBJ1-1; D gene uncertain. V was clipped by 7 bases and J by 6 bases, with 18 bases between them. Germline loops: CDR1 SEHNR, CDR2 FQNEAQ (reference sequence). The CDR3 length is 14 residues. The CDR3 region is CASNQKEPDAEAFF. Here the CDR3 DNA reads TGTGCCAGCAACCAGAAGGAGCCAGACGCTGAAGCTTTCTTT.

DNA for the CDR3: TGTGCCAGCAGCCCGTATGGACAGGGGGCGCGGTGGAGCTATGGCTACACCTTC. As protein: CASSPYGQGARWSYGYTF. The chain employs TRBV7-9 and TRBJ1-2, with 11 bases matching TRBD1. With 5 bases clipped from V and 4 bases from J, the junction kept 15 bases outside the gene matches. Germline loops: CDR1 SEHNR, CDR2 FQNEAQ (reference sequence). The length of the CDR3 is 18 residues.

CDR3 amino acids: CASSYRQENTEAFF. The CDR3 DNA reads TGTGCCAGCAGTTACCGGCAGGAGAACACTGAAGCTTTCTTT. The chain has TRBV6-5 and TRBJ1-1; D is ambiguous. Germline loops: CDR1 MNHEY, CDR2 SVGAGI. This CDR3 contains 14 residues. Deletions cut 2 bases from V and 1 base from J, with 8 bases between.

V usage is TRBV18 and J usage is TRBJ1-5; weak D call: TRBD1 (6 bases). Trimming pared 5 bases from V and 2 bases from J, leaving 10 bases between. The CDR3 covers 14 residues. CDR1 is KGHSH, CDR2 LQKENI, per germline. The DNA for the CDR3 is TGTGCCAGCTCAACAGGGAGCGGCAATCAGCCCCAGCATTTT. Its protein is CASSTGSGNQPQHF. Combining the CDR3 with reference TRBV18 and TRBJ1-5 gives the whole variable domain NAGVMQNPRHLVRRRGQEARLRCSPMKGHSHVYWYRQLPEEGLKFMVYLQKENIIDESGMPKERFSAEFPKEGPSILRIQQVVRGDSAAYFCASSTGSGNQPQHFGDGTRLSIL.

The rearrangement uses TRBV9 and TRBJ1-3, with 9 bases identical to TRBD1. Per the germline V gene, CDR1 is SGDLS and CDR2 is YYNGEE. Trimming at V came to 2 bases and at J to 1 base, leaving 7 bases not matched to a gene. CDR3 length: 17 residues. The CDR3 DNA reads TGTGCCAGCAGCGTCAACCCGGGACAGGGTTCTGGAAACACCATATATTTT. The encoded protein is CASSVNPGQGSGNTIYF.